Listed below are T cell receptor beta chains from one sample, sequenced in a study of blood T cell repertoires in COVID-19. Measured with immunoSEQ multiplex PCR; TCRdb has only the in-frame clones, and not every one. The sample has around 30,000 clones; around 89% are singletons. The sequenced sample was peripheral blood. The receptors stem from a woman between 35 and 50 years old with active or convalescent COVID-19. Both conserved end residues are trimmed from each CDR3.

V gene	J gene	CDR3 protein
TRBV7-3	TRBJ2-6	ASSLQARSGANVLT
TRBV5-5	TRBJ2-1	ASSPKGAGDNEQF
TRBV9	TRBJ2-7	ASSVASRGDYEQY
TRBV5-1	TRBJ2-2	ASSWRLAGETTHTGELF
TRBV5-1	TRBJ1-4	ASSRQGTGVNSLFGEKLF
TRBV19	TRBJ1-3	ASTRQFSGNTIY
TRBV19	TRBJ1-1	ASSTSGTGIRAF
TRBV5-1	TRBJ2-2	ASSLGQGDTGELF
TRBV9	TRBJ2-2	ASSPGLAGSTGELF
TRBV19	TRBJ2-3	ASSMAGGGTDTQY
TRBV4-3	TRBJ2-7	ASSQEPGQGYEQY
TRBV6-1	TRBJ1-1	ASSEAQGVAAF
TRBV3-1/TRBV3-2	TRBJ1-1	ASSHRQRGEAF
TRBV6-1	TRBJ2-3	ASSEARGVADTQY
TRBV30	TRBJ1-5	AWSPGQGANQPQH
TRBV5-6	TRBJ2-2	ASTALWGYAGELF
TRBV6-5	TRBJ2-7	ASSTLAGALEQY